These T cell receptor beta chains were read from a single sample in a study of technical replicates of blood from several donors. The data were produced by immunoSEQ multiplex PCR, yet TCRdb's version contains in-frame clones alone and is incomplete. The sample holds some 69,000 clones, around nine tenths seen once. Sequences were obtained from PBMCs. Every receptor here comes from a human donor in good health. Some clones in this sample may be carry-over from other donors' samples. CDR3s include the opening cysteine and the closing phenylalanine or tryptophan. The D gene is left open where the match is weak. Part of the rows lack a size; the others show once, few, many or a class for expanded clones.

v_call,clone_size,j_call,d_call,cdr3_aa,cdr3_nt
TRBV7-9,-,TRBJ2-3,TRBD1,CASSYRTGTDTQYF,TGTGCCAGCAGCTACCGGACAGGGACAGATACGCAGTATTTT
TRBV27,-,TRBJ1-5,-,CASSSLAGSSNQPQHF,TGTGCCAGCAGTTCCCTTGCGGGGAGTAGCAATCAGCCCCAGCATTTT
TRBV19,-,TRBJ1-4,-,CASSFLGQSEKLFF,TGTGCCAGTAGTTTCTTAGGACAGAGCGAAAAACTGTTTTTT
TRBV9,-,TRBJ2-2,-,CASSASLGSGGRELFF,TGTGCCAGCAGCGCCAGTTTGGGCTCCGGGGGGCGCGAGCTGTTTTTT
TRBV10-3,-,TRBJ2-7,-,CAISGGGLDLESEQYF,TGTGCCATCAGTGGAGGAGGATTGGACCTAGAGTCCGAGCAGTACTTC
TRBV5-1,-,TRBJ2-3,TRBD2,CASKLSGSSDTQYF,TGCGCCAGCAAACTTAGCGGGAGCTCAGATACGCAGTATTTT
TRBV4-3,-,TRBJ1-2,-,CASSQDWGSPNYGHTF,TGCGCCAGCAGCCAAGATTGGGGCAGCCCTAACTATGGCCACACCTTC
TRBV7-8,few,TRBJ2-7,TRBD2,CASSHGLAGAYEQYF,TGTGCCAGCAGCCACGGACTAGCGGGGGCCTACGAGCAGTACTTC
TRBV25-1,-,TRBJ1-4,-,CARPTEGRVVFF,TGTGCCAGACCAACGGAGGGCCGCGTGGTGTTTTTT
TRBV28,-,TRBJ1-4,-,CASGPTGPLREKLFF,TGTGCCAGCGGACCTACAGGGCCCCTCCGGGAAAAACTGTTTTTT
TRBV5-4,-,TRBJ1-1,-,CASSFKGADTEAFF,TGTGCCAGCAGCTTCAAAGGGGCGGACACTGAAGCTTTCTTT
TRBV18,once,TRBJ2-5,-,CASSPGTQETQYF,TGTGCCAGCTCCCCCGGGACACAAGAGACCCAGTACTTC
TRBV14,-,TRBJ1-2,-,CASSQDFTDYGYTF,TGTGCCAGCAGCCAAGATTTTACGGACTATGGCTACACCTTC
TRBV2,-,TRBJ1-2,TRBD1,CASRGTGDYGYTF,TGTGCCAGCAGAGGGACAGGGGACTATGGCTACACCTTC
TRBV11-2,-,TRBJ2-3,-,CASSSTLMGTDTQYF,TGTGCCAGCAGCTCCACTCTGATGGGCACAGATACGCAGTATTTT
TRBV4-1,-,TRBJ1-1,TRBD1,CASSPTGGTEAFF,TGCGCCAGCAGCCCTACAGGGGGCACTGAAGCTTTCTTT
TRBV9,-,TRBJ2-3,TRBD1,CASSVGQGPSDTQYF,TGTGCCAGCAGCGTCGGACAGGGCCCATCAGATACGCAGTATTTT
TRBV10-3,-,TRBJ2-7,-,CAISGRGADYEQYF,TGTGCCATCAGTGGTCGAGGCGCCGACTACGAGCAGTACTTC
TRBV9,-,TRBJ2-2,-,CASSVATNTGELFF,TGTGCCAGCAGCGTAGCCACGAACACCGGGGAGCTGTTTTTT
TRBV5-6,-,TRBJ2-1,TRBD1,CASKRGRGTYEQFF,TGTGCCAGCAAGAGGGGCAGGGGGACATATGAGCAGTTCTTC
TRBV5-8,-,TRBJ1-6,-,CASSLFDIGGRSSPLHF,TGTGCCAGCAGCTTATTCGATATCGGGGGAAGAAGTTCACCCCTCCACTTT
TRBV6-1,few,TRBJ1-1,-,CASTHDEGTEAFF,TGTGCCAGCACCCATGATGAGGGCACTGAAGCTTTCTTT
TRBV5-1,-,TRBJ2-7,TRBD2,CASSLTSGGPYEQYF,TGCGCCAGCAGCCTGACTAGCGGGGGCCCCTACGAGCAGTACTTC
TRBV5-3,-,TRBJ1-3,TRBD1,CARSQQGVLGNTIYF,TGTGCCAGAAGCCAACAGGGGGTCCTTGGAAACACCATATATTTT
TRBV5-4,-,TRBJ1-1,-,CASGEMSTAMNTEAFF,TGTGCCAGCGGGGAGATGTCTACAGCTATGAACACTGAAGCTTTCTTT
TRBV18,-,TRBJ1-2,-,CASSPDGELGGYTF,TGTGCCAGCTCACCGGACGGGGAGCTTGGAGGCTACACCTTC
TRBV10-2,-,TRBJ2-1,-,CASGRGGLNNEQFF,TGCGCCAGCGGGAGGGGGGGGCTCAACAATGAGCAGTTCTTC
TRBV6-6,-,TRBJ1-2,-,CASRTEMPRGYGYTF,TGTGCCAGCCGGACAGAGATGCCCCGGGGCTATGGCTACACCTTC
TRBV6-1,-,TRBJ1-5,-,CASSEAPQAYQPQHF,TGTGCCAGCAGTGAAGCCCCACAGGCCTATCAGCCCCAGCATTTT
TRBV7-8,-,TRBJ1-5,TRBD1,CASSEGTGVGNQPQHF,TGTGCCAGCAGCGAGGGTACAGGGGTAGGGAATCAGCCCCAGCATTTT
TRBV4-2,-,TRBJ2-7,TRBD1,CASSQQGQGAYEQYF,TGTGCCAGCAGCCAACAAGGACAGGGAGCCTACGAGCAGTACTTC
TRBV2,-,TRBJ1-1,-,CASSRRDKTNTEAFF,TGTGCCAGCAGTCGAAGGGACAAAACGAACACTGAAGCTTTCTTT
TRBV7-2,once,TRBJ1-4,TRBD1,CASSPRGTTNEKLFF,TGTGCCAGCAGCCCCAGGGGGACTACTAATGAAAAACTGTTTTTT
TRBV21-1,-,TRBJ1-5,-,CASSPGHRGQNSNQPQHF,TGTGCCAGCAGCCCCGGGCACAGGGGGCAAAATAGCAATCAGCCCCAGCATTTT
TRBV10-3,-,TRBJ1-4,TRBD1,CAISRQGDNEKLFF,TGTGCCATCAGTAGACAGGGAGATAATGAAAAACTGTTTTTT
TRBV29-1,-,TRBJ1-1,-,CSGTQESGTEAFF,TGCAGCGGTACACAGGAGTCGGGCACTGAAGCTTTCTTT
TRBV27,-,TRBJ2-7,-,CASSFESSYEQYF,TGTGCCAGCAGTTTCGAGAGCTCCTACGAGCAGTACTTC
TRBV4-1,-,TRBJ2-6,-,CASSQERRVSGANVLTF,TGCGCCAGCAGCCAAGAACGCCGGGTTTCTGGGGCCAACGTCCTGACTTTC
TRBV7-3,-,TRBJ2-5,TRBD2,CASSLRLAVQETQYF,TGTGCCAGCAGCTTACGACTAGCGGTCCAAGAGACCCAGTACTTC
TRBV6-1,-,TRBJ1-2,TRBD1,CASSGSGTGERYGYTF,TGTGCCAGCAGTGGATCCGGGACAGGGGAGCGGTATGGCTACACCTTC
TRBV27,once,TRBJ2-3,TRBD2,CATTLAGGFTDTQYF,TGTGCCACGACACTAGCGGGGGGATTCACAGATACGCAGTATTTT